The clone carrying this T cell receptor (beta chain) was found once. The antigen is unknown. The PCR used 60 Vbeta and 13 Jbeta primers. Sequenced by immunoSEQ multiplex PCR; TCRdb stores in-frame clones only, minus some. The sample records over 120,000 clones, about four fifths being singletons. CDR3 size: 15 residues. Germline V gene lookup returns CDR1 SGDLS and CDR2 YYNGEE. Losses at the gene ends were 3 bases for V and 4 bases for J; bases not matched to a gene: 6. The data originate from a study of cytomegalovirus exposure and HLA in healthy donors. Looking at the study overall: In terms of ancestry, the Caucasian-associated cluster contained roughly 81% of the approximately 400 genotyped donors. Study results and limitations: Rare sequences made up most TCRs, while some public TCRs were found in many donors. CMV serostatus alone was available as immune exposure information. Roughly even sequencing depth across donors was the assumption behind the presence/absence analyses.

Sequencing was performed on PBMCs. This receptor was obtained from a man aged 40-50 years in good health and CMV-seronegative. The chain employs TRBV9 and TRBJ2-5; 10 nucleotides align to TRBD2. CDR3 DNA sequence: TGTGCCAGCAGCGGGGAGCGGGGGGGCATAGAGACCCAGTACTTC. It encodes CASSGERGGIETQYF.